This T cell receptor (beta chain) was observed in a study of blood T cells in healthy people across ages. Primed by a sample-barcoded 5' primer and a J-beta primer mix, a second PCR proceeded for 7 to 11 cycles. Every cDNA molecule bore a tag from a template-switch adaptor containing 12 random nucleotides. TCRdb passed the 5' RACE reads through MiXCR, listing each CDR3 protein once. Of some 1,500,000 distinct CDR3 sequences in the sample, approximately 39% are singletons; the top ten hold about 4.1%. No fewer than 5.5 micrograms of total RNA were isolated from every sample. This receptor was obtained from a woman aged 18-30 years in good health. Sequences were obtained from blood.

DNA for the CDR3: TGCAGCGTTGTGGACAGGGGGAAACTCTATGGCTACACCTTC. This codes for CSVVDRGKLYGYTF. The chain combines TRBV29-1 with TRBJ1-2, with 10 bases fitting TRBD1. J lost 4 bases, V lost 4 bases, and 6 bases had no gene match. Germline V CDR1 and CDR2: SQVTM, ANQGSEA. The CDR3 length is 14 residues.